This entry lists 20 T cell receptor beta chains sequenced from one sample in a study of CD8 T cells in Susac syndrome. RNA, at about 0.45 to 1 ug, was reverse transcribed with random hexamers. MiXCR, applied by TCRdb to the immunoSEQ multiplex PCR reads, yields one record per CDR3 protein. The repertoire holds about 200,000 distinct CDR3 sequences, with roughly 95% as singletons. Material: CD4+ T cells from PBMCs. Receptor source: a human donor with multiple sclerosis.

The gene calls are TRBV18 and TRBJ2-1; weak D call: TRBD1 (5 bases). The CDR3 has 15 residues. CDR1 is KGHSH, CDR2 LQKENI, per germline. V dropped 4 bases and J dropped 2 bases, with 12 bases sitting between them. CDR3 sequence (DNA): TGTGCCAGCTCACTCTCAGGGTTTACCTACAATGAGCAGTTCTTC. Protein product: CASSLSGFTYNEQFF.

The CDR3 reads CSAIPTGYEQYF. Here the CDR3 DNA reads TGCAGTGCTATTCCCACAGGCTACGAGCAGTACTTC. The chain combines TRBV20-1 with TRBJ2-7, with D possibly being TRBD1 (5 bases). CDR3 length: 12 amino acids. Germline CDR1 DFQATT, CDR2 SNEGSKA (reference sequence). Trimming cost V 4 bases and J 3 bases, with 10 bases left between them.

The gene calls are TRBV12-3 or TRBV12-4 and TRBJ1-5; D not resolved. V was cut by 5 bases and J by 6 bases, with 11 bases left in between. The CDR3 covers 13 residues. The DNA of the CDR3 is TGTGCCAGCAGTCTCCCCCCGGGTCAGCCCCAGCATTTT. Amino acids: CASSLPPGQPQHF.

The DNA of the CDR3 is TGCAGCGTTGAAGCGGATAGTTACAATGAGCAGTTCTTC. As protein: CSVEADSYNEQFF. The rearrangement links TRBV29-1 to TRBJ2-1; D not resolved. Trimming took 1 base from V and 4 from J, leaving 8 bases between them. CDR3 length equals 13 residues. The germline CDR1 and CDR2 sequences are SQVTM and ANQGSEA.

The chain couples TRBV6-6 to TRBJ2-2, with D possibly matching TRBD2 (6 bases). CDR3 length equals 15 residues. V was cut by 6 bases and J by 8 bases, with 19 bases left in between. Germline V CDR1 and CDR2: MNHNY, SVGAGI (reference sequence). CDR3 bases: TGTGCCAGCAGCCCCCGGAGGGAGTTAGAGGGGGAGCTGTTTTTT. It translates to CASSPRRELEGELFF.

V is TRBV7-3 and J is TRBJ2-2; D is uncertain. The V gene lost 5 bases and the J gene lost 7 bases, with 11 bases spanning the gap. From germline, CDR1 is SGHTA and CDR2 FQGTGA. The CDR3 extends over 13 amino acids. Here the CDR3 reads CASSLGRSGELFF. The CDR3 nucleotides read TGTGCCAGCAGCCTGGGAAGGAGCGGGGAGCTGTTTTTT.

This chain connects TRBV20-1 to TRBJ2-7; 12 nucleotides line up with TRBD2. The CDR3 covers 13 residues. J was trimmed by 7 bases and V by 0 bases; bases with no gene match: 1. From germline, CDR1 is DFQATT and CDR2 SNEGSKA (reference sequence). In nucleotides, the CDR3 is TGCAGTGCTAGAGAAGGACTAGCGGGAGAGCAGTACTTC. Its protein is CSAREGLAGEQYF.

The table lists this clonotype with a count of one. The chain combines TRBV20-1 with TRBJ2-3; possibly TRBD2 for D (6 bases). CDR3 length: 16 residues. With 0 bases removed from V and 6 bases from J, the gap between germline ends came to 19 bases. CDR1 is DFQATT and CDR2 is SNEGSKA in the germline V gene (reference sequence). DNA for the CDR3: TGCAGTGCTAGAGACCCGGACGGGGGTCGGAGGGATACGCAGTATTTT. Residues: CSARDPDGGRRDTQYF.

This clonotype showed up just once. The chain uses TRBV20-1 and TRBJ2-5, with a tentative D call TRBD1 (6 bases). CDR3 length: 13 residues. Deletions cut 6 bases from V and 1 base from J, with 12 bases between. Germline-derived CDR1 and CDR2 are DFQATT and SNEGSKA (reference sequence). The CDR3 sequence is CSANRVRQETQYF. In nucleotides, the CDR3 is TGCAGTGCAAACAGGGTCCGCCAAGAGACCCAGTACTTC.

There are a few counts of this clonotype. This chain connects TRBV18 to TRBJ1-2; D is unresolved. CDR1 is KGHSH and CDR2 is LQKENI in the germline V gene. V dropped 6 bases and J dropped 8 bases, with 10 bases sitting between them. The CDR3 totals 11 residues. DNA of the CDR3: TGTGCCAGCTCGGGTGCGAGGGGCTACACCTTC. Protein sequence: CASSGARGYTF.

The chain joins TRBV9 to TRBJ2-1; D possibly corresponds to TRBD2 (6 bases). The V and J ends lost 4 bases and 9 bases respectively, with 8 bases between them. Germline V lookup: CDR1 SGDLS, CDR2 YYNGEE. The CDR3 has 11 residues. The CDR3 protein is CASSRGSEQFF. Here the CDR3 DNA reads TGTGCCAGCAGCCGGGGGAGTGAGCAGTTCTTC.

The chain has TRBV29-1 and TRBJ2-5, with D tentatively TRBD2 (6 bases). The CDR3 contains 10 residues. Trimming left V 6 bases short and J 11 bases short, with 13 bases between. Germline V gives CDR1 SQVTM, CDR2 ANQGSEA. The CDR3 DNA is TGCAGCGTCCACATGGGACTTCAGTACTTC. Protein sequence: CSVHMGLQYF.

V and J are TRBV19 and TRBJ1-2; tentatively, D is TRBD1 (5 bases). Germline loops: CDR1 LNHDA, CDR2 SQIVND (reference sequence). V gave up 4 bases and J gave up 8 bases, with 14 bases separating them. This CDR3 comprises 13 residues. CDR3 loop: CASSNRPTRGYTF. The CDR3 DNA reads TGTGCCAGTAGTAACAGGCCAACGCGGGGCTACACCTTC.

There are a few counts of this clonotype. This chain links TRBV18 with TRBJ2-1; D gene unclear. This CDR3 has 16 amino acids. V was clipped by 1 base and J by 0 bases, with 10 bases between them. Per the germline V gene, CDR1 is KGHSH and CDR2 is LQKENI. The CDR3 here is CASSPQDSSSYNEQFF. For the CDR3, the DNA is TGTGCCAGCTCACCACAAGACTCGAGCTCCTACAATGAGCAGTTCTTC. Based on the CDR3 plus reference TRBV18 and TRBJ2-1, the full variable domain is NAGVMQNPRHLVRRRGQEARLRCSPMKGHSHVYWYRQLPEEGLKFMVYLQKENIIDESGMPKERFSAEFPKEGPSILRIQQVVRGDSAAYFCASSPQDSSSYNEQFFGPGTRLTVL.

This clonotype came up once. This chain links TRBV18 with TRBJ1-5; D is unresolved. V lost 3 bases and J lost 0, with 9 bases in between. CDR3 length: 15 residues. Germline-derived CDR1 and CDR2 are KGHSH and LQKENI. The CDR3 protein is CASSPGGSSNQPQHF. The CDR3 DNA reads TGTGCCAGCTCACCGGGAGGGAGTAGCAATCAGCCCCAGCATTTT.

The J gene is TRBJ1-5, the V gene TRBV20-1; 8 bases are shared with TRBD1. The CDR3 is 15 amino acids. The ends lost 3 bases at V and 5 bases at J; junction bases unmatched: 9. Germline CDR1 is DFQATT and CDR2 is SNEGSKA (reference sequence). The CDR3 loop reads CSASRQGKRHQPQHF. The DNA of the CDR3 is TGCAGTGCTAGCAGACAGGGGAAGCGACATCAGCCCCAGCATTTT.

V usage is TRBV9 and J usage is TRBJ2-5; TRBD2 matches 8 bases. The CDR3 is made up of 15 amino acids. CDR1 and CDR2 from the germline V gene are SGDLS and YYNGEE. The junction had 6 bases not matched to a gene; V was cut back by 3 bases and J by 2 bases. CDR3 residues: CASSGRGAFQETQYF. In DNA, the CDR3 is TGTGCCAGCAGCGGGCGGGGGGCCTTTCAAGAGACCCAGTACTTC.

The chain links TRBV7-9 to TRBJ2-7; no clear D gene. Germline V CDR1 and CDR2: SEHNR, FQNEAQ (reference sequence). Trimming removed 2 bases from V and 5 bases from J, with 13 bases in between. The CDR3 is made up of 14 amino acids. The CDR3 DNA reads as TGTGCCAGCAGCTTACCCCAAGGGCGAGACGAGCAGTACTTC. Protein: CASSLPQGRDEQYF.

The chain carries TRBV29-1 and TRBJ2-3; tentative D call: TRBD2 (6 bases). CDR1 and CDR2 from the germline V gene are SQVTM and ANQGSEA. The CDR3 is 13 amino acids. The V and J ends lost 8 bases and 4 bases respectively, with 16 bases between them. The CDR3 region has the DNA TGCAGCTCCAGGAGGGAGACGGCAGATACGCAGTATTTT. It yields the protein CSSRRETADTQYF.

The CDR3, as DNA: TGTGCCAGCAGCCAAGCGGGAGGCCCCTACGAGCAGTACTTC. Its translation is CASSQAGGPYEQYF. The chain uses TRBV14 and TRBJ2-7, with 7 positions matching TRBD2. Germline lookup yields CDR1 SGHDN and CDR2 FVKESK. This CDR3 contains 14 residues. J gave up 2 bases and V 1 base, and 2 bases lay outside the gene matches. Supplemented by reference TRBV14 and TRBJ2-7, the full variable domain reads EAGVTQFPSHSVIEKGQTVTLRCDPISGHDNLYWYRRVMGKEIKFLLHFVKESKQDESGMPNNRFLAERTGGTYSTLKVQPAELEDSGVYFCASSQAGGPYEQYFGPGTRLTVT.